This TCR beta chain is from a study of regulatory T cells in long-lasting Graves disease. Findings and caveats of the study: A greater number of public clonotypes (roughly 2,700) was shared by persistent patients than by new patients (over 900).

Through Arm-PCR of CDR3 regions and iRepertoire HTBI primers, TCR beta libraries were built. As originally analysed: Across the samples, identification revealed just over 60 TRBV and 11 to 15 TRBJ segments. One entry per CDR3 protein, called by TCRdb with MiXCR from the multiplex PCR reads. None of the V and J calls come from the authors' own analysis; TCRdb made them. Altogether fewer than 350,000 distinct CDR3 sequences are present, 18% being singletons, with the ten largest covering about 38%. Time point denoted: newly diagnosed GD, antithyroid drugs for less than 3 months. Extracted RNA from PBMCs served as the source of the TCR library. Per American Thyroid Association guidelines, Graves' disease was diagnosed. This clonotype has at least ten counts. Its antigen is not identified. The sequences come from peripheral blood mononuclear cells (PBMCs), collected at new diagnosis, from a patient treated with antithyroid drugs. This sequence was found in a female donor with Graves disease.

The chain's CDR3 is CASSKADSDTQYF. In DNA, the CDR3 is TGTGCCAGTAGTAAGGCTGACTCGGATACGCAGTATTTT. This sequence joins TRBV19 and TRBJ2-3; D is unclear. V dropped 4 bases and J dropped 6 bases, with 11 bases sitting between them. The CDR3 spans 13 residues. Germline values: CDR1 LNHDA, CDR2 SQIVND (reference sequence).